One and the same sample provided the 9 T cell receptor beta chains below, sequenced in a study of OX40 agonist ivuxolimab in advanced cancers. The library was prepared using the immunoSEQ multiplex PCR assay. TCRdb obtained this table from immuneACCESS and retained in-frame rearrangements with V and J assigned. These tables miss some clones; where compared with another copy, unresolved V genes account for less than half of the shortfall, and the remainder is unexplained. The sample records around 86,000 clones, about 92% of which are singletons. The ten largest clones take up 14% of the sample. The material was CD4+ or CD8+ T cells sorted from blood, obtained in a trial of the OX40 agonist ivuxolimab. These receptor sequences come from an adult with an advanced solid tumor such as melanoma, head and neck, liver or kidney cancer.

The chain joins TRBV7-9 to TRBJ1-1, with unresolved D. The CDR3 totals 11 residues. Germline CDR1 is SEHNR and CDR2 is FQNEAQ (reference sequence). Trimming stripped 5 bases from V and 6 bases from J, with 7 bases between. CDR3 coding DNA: TGTGCCAGCAGCCCCGGCCCTGAAGCTTTCTTT. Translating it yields CASSPGPEAFF.

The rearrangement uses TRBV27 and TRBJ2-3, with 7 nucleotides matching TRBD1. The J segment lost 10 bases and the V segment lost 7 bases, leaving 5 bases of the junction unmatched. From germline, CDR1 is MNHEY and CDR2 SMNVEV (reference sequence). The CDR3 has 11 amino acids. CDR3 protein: CASKTGRAQYF. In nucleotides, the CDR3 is TGTGCCAGCAAGACAGGGAGAGCGCAGTATTTT.

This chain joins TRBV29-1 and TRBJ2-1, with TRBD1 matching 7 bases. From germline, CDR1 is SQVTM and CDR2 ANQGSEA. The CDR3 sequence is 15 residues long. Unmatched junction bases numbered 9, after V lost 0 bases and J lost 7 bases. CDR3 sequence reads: CSVEEGGTVGNEQFF. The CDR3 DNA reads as TGCAGCGTTGAAGAAGGGGGCACGGTTGGGAATGAGCAGTTCTTC.

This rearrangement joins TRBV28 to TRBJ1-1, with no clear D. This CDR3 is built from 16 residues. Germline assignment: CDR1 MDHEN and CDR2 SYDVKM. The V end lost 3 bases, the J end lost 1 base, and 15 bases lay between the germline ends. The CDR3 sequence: CASSFDTGTQNTEAFF. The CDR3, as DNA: TGTGCCAGCAGTTTTGATACGGGTACCCAGAACACTGAAGCTTTCTTT.

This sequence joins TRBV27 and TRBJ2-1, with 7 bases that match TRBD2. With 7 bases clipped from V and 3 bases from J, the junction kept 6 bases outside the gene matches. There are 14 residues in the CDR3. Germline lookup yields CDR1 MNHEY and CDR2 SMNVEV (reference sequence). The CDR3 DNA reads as TGTGCCAGCAACAACGGGGAGGGCTACAATGAGCAGTTCTTC. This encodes CASNNGEGYNEQFF.

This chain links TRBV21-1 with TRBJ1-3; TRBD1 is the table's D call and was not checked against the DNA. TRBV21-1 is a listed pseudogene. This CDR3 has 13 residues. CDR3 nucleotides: TGTGCCAGCAGAGGGGGTAACCGAAACACCATATATTTT. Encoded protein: CASRGGNRNTIYF.

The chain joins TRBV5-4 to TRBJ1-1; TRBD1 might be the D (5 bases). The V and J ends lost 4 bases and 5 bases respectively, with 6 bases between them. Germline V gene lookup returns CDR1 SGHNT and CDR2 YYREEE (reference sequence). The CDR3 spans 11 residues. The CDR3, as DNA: TGTGCCAGCAGCAGGGGTACTGAAGCTTTCTTT. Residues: CASSRGTEAFF.

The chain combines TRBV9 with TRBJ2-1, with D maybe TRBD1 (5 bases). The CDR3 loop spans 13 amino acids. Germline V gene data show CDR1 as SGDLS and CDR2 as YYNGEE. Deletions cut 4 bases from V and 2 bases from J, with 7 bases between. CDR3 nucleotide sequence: TGTGCCAGCAGCCCAGGGCCCTACAATGAGCAGTTCTTC. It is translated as CASSPGPYNEQFF.

DNA of the CDR3: TGTGCCAGCAGTTTATTAAACCCGAAACCGGACAGAGTTAACTATGGCTACACCTTC. The encoded protein is CASSLLNPKPDRVNYGYTF. This chain links TRBV27 with TRBJ1-2; a possible D gene is TRBD1 (6 bases). Germline CDR1 MNHEY, CDR2 SMNVEV (reference sequence). Trimming removed 1 base at V and 1 base at J, with 22 bases between. The CDR3 runs 19 residues.